This is a list of T cell receptor beta chains from one sample in a study of shared clonotypes between healthy human individuals. This table comes from immunoSEQ multiplex PCR, and its TCRdb copy is limited to in-frame clones, with some not included. The sample includes millions of clones, over 85% seen only once; the top ten take under 0.45%. The sequenced sample consisted of naive CD4+ T cells from PBMCs. These receptors all come from a man younger than 35 in good health. Some clones in this sample may be carry-over from other donors' samples. The CDR3 runs from the conserved cysteine through the conserved F or W. Each record gives: clone size, V gene, J gene, D gene, CDR3 DNA, CDR3 protein. D genes are given only for firm matches. Size tells how often a clone was seen (once, few, many) or the class of an expanded clone, and some rows leave it out.

NA	TRBV7-9	TRBJ2-3	NA	TGTGCCAGCAGCTTTCGGGGGGCAGGTGATACGCAGTATTTT	CASSFRGAGDTQYF
NA	TRBV11-3	TRBJ2-3	NA	TGTGCCAGCAGCTTAGAGGGGGGCACAGATACGCAGTATTTT	CASSLEGGTDTQYF
once	TRBV5-4	TRBJ2-1	TRBD2	TGTGCCAGCAGCACAAAGCGGGGTTTTGGCAATGAGCAGTTCTTC	CASSTKRGFGNEQFF
NA	TRBV11-2	TRBJ2-1	NA	TGTGCCAGCAGCTTATTGACAGGTTACAATGAGCAGTTCTTC	CASSLLTGYNEQFF
NA	TRBV11-2	TRBJ2-3	NA	TGTGCCAGCAGCTTCGATAGCCTTAACACAGATACGCAGTATTTT	CASSFDSLNTDTQYF
NA	TRBV4-1	TRBJ1-1	TRBD1	TGCGCCAGCAGCCAAGATTTGGGCATTTTCGGGACAGGTGAAGCTTTCTTT	CASSQDLGIFGTGEAFF
NA	TRBV18	TRBJ2-5	TRBD2	TGTGCCAGCTCACCGGGACTATCGGGGGAGACCCAGTACTTC	CASSPGLSGETQYF
NA	TRBV5-4	TRBJ1-2	NA	TGTGCCAGCAGCCCGCTTCCGCAGGAGGACTATGGCTACACCTTC	CASSPLPQEDYGYTF
NA	TRBV6-5	TRBJ2-1	TRBD1	TGTGCCAGCAGTCCAGACAGGGGCAATGAGCAGTTCTTC	CASSPDRGNEQFF
NA	TRBV2	TRBJ1-1	NA	TGTGCCAGCAGTTCGACAAGTCCCAGAATAGGAGCTTTCTTT	CASSSTSPRIGAFF
NA	TRBV4-2	TRBJ1-6	NA	TGTGCCAGCAGCCAGGAAGATTCACCCCTCCACTTT	CASSQEDSPLHF
NA	TRBV7-9	TRBJ2-7	NA	TGTGCCAGCAGCTTAGGCCTGGGGGGGACACCTTTCTACGAGCAGTACTTC	CASSLGLGGTPFYEQYF
NA	TRBV5-1	TRBJ1-2	NA	TGCGCCAGCAGCTCGGACAGTTATAACTATGGCTACACCTTC	CASSSDSYNYGYTF
NA	TRBV18	TRBJ2-2	TRBD2	TGTGCCAGCTCACCTCCAGCGGGAGGGGGAACCGGGGAGCTGTTTTTT	CASSPPAGGGTGELFF
NA	TRBV30	TRBJ2-3	NA	TGTGCCTGGATAAAAGGCGCTGATACGCAGTATTTT	CAWIKGADTQYF
NA	TRBV7-3	TRBJ2-5	NA	TGTGCCAGCAGCTTACGGGGGACGACTCCAGAGACCCAGTACTTC	CASSLRGTTPETQYF
NA	TRBV5-4	TRBJ2-5	TRBD1	TGTGCCAGCAGCGGGACAGGGAATGAAGAGACCCAGTACTTC	CASSGTGNEETQYF
NA	TRBV2	TRBJ2-2	NA	TGTGCCAGCAGAGCGACTGTGGGCGGGGCGGGAAGCACCGGGGAGCTGTTTTTT	CASRATVGGAGSTGELFF
NA	TRBV2	TRBJ2-2	TRBD1	TGTGCCAGCATAAACAGGGGGCTGAACACCGGGGAGCTGTTTTTT	CASINRGLNTGELFF
NA	TRBV9	TRBJ2-7	TRBD1	TGTGCCAGCAGCGCCGGACCGGGACAGAACCGCGAGCAGTACTTC	CASSAGPGQNREQYF
once	TRBV19	TRBJ2-2	TRBD2	TGTGCCAGTAGTATCGCGGCGGGAGAGGTTACCGGGGAGCTGTTTTTT	CASSIAAGEVTGELFF
once	TRBV29-1	TRBJ2-2	NA	TGCAGCGTTGTCTGGACCGGGGAGCTGTTTTTT	CSVVWTGELFF
NA	TRBV2	TRBJ1-1	TRBD1	TGTGCCAGCAGTGCCTCCACCCCAGGGGGCAACACTGAAGCTTTCTTT	CASSASTPGGNTEAFF